One sample yielded the 26 T cell receptor beta chains listed below, sequenced in a study of cytomegalovirus exposure and HLA in healthy donors. A multiplex PCR was run with 60 Vbeta primers and 13 Jbeta primers. Only in-frame clones appear in the TCRdb table, and some are missing; sequencing was by immunoSEQ multiplex PCR. The sample has more than 150,000 clones, roughly 80% seen once. Sequenced input: PBMCs. Source of these receptors: a man between 35 and 55 years old in good health and CMV-seropositive.

The chain uses TRBV6-1 and TRBJ1-1, with a weak D call TRBD1 (5 bases). The CDR3 runs 15 residues. The germline V gene has CDR1 MNHNS and CDR2 SASEGT. V lost 4 bases, J lost 8 bases, and 20 bases lay in between. DNA for the CDR3: TGTGCCAGCAGTGTGGGGCAGGGAACGAAGAGAGAAGCTTTCTTT. Residues: CASSVGQGTKREAFF.

This rearrangement joins TRBV19 to TRBJ1-2; D possibly corresponds to TRBD1 (5 bases). This CDR3 is 16 amino acids long. Per germline, CDR1 LNHDA and CDR2 SQIVND (reference sequence). The V and J ends lost 7 bases and 8 bases respectively, with 26 bases between them. DNA for the CDR3: TGTGCCAGTACCACTCCGCGGGGGAGCGTCCTAGGGGGCTACACCTTC. Protein product: CASTTPRGSVLGGYTF.

V and J are TRBV7-9 and TRBJ2-7, with 7 bases identical to TRBD1. The CDR3 is made up of 14 amino acids. In germline, CDR1 is SEHNR, CDR2 FQNEAQ (reference sequence). V lost 4 bases, J lost 5 bases, and 8 bases stayed unmatched. The CDR3: CASSSPRQGDEQYF. The CDR3 bases are TGTGCCAGCAGCTCCCCCCGGCAGGGGGACGAGCAGTACTTC.

The rearrangement links TRBV28 to TRBJ2-5, with 9 nucleotides matching TRBD2. The J call may be faulty, since TRBJ2-7 better matches the DNA end. This CDR3 spans 14 amino acids. CDR1 is MDHEN and CDR2 is SYDVKM in the germline V gene. The chain's CDR3 is CASSSSGGSYEQYF. CDR3 nucleotides: TGTGCCAGCAGTAGTAGCGGGGGAAGCTACGAGCAGTACTTC.

The V call is TRBV9, the J call TRBJ2-5, with 8 bases identical to TRBD2. The CDR3 has 14 amino acids. The V gene's germline CDR1 is SGDLS and CDR2 YYNGEE. The V segment lost 5 bases and the J segment 1 base; nucleotides outside the gene matches: 4. This chain's CDR3 is CASSFGTSQETQYF. CDR3 DNA sequence: TGTGCCAGCAGTTTTGGGACTAGCCAAGAGACCCAGTACTTC.

The genes are TRBV5-6 and TRBJ2-7; D perhaps matches TRBD2 (5 bases). This CDR3 region has 15 residues. Germline V gene lookup returns CDR1 SGHDT and CDR2 YYEEEE. Deletions cut 5 bases from V and 2 bases from J, with 17 bases between. This chain's CDR3 is CASSSGWDSPYEQYF. The CDR3 DNA is TGTGCCAGCAGTTCGGGGTGGGATTCCCCCTACGAGCAGTACTTC.

CDR3: CASSPRTENTGELFF. The CDR3 nucleotides read TGTGCCAGCAGTCCTCGGACAGAGAACACCGGGGAGCTGTTTTTT. The chain uses TRBV28 and TRBJ2-2, with a possible D match to TRBD1 (6 bases). The CDR3 covers 15 residues. V lost 5 bases and J lost 1, with 11 bases in between. The germline CDR1 and CDR2 sequences are MDHEN and SYDVKM.

This clone was recorded only once. The rearrangement uses TRBV27 and TRBJ1-1, with D possibly matching TRBD1 (5 bases). Trimming took 0 bases from V and 3 from J, leaving 11 bases between them. In germline, CDR1 is MNHEY, CDR2 SMNVEV (reference sequence). The CDR3 consists of 15 residues. CDR3 sequence: CASSLSGGGYTEAFF. In nucleotides, the CDR3 is TGTGCCAGCAGTTTATCGGGGGGAGGGTACACTGAAGCTTTCTTT.

This clone was observed a handful of times. This chain links TRBV10-3 with TRBJ2-3, with TRBD2 matching over 8 bases. J lost 2 bases, V lost 6 bases, and 7 bases had no gene match. CDR1 ENHRY and CDR2 SYGVKD come from the germline V gene. The CDR3 is 15 residues long. CDR3 coding DNA: TGTGCCATCAGCGAGCCGGGACTAGACACAGATACGCAGTATTTT. It encodes CAISEPGLDTDTQYF.

The V gene is TRBV7-9, the J gene TRBJ2-5; D remains unclear. V lost 3 bases, J lost 5 bases, and 7 bases lay in between. CDR3 size: 12 residues. The V gene's germline CDR1 is SEHNR and CDR2 FQNEAQ (reference sequence). Here the CDR3 DNA reads TGTGCCAGCAGCTTTCGAGAGGAGACCCAGTACTTC. Protein product: CASSFREETQYF.

The chain recombines TRBV7-9 with TRBJ1-2, with D possibly TRBD1 on 6 matching bases. CDR1 SEHNR and CDR2 FQNEAQ come from the germline V gene (reference sequence). The V end was cut by 8 bases, the J end by 4 bases, with 14 bases between. The CDR3 has 13 amino acids. The CDR3: CASSGQGFYGYTF. The CDR3 coding sequence is TGTGCCAGCTCGGGCCAGGGGTTCTATGGCTACACCTTC.

The chain is built from TRBV20-1 and TRBJ1-1; D ambiguous. The germline gives CDR1 DFQATT, CDR2 SNEGSKA (reference sequence). The length of the CDR3 is 11 residues. Between the trimmed V and J ends, which lost 7 bases and 4 bases, there was a span of 10 bases. CDR3 in DNA: TGCAGTGTCGCCTATGGCACTGAAGCTTTCTTT. Amino acids: CSVAYGTEAFF.

The genes are TRBV5-1 and TRBJ2-2, with 8 bases identical to TRBD1. CDR1 and CDR2 (germline): SGHRS, YFSETQ. The CDR3 loop spans 15 amino acids. V was clipped by 0 bases and J by 6 bases; unmatched bases: 4. The CDR3 sequence is CASSLDQGAPGELFF. CDR3 nucleotides: TGCGCCAGCAGCTTGGATCAGGGGGCTCCCGGGGAGCTGTTTTTT.

This chain connects TRBV7-2 to TRBJ2-3; tentatively, D is TRBD2 (6 bases). The V and J ends lost 1 base and 4 bases respectively, with 15 bases between them. The CDR3 sequence is 16 residues long. CDR1 SGHTA and CDR2 FQGNSA come from the germline V gene. In DNA, the CDR3 is TGTGCCAGCAGCTTAGTAGCGGCGAAGGCTGCAGATACGCAGTATTTT. This encodes CASSLVAAKAADTQYF.

The J gene is TRBJ1-3, the V gene TRBV4-1; D perhaps matches TRBD1 (5 bases). CDR1 and CDR2 (germline): MGHRA, YSYEKL. Trimming removed 3 bases from V and 0 bases from J, with 9 bases in between. This CDR3 comprises 15 residues. The CDR3 coding sequence is TGCGCCAGCAGCCAGCAGGGTTACTCTGGAAACACCATATATTTT. It codes for CASSQQGYSGNTIYF.

The chain links TRBV7-9 to TRBJ1-1, with D perhaps TRBD1 (6 bases). The germline V and J ends were trimmed by 7 bases and 3 bases, with 9 bases remaining between them. This CDR3 region has 12 residues. CDR1 is SEHNR, CDR2 FQNEAQ, per germline (reference sequence). CDR3 amino acids: CASTQGYTEAFF. The CDR3 DNA reads TGTGCCAGCACGCAGGGGTACACTGAAGCTTTCTTT.

A word on this clone: At one end the junction does not follow the germline gene, possibly because of a read error. The J gene is TRBJ2-2, the V gene TRBV7-7; TRBD2 matches at 7 bases. Looked up from germline, CDR1 is SSHAT and CDR2 is FNYEAQ (reference sequence). The CDR3 has 15 residues. The CDR3 here is CASSFGTTNTGELFF. CDR3 DNA: TGTGCTAGCAGCTTCGGGACTACGAACACCGGGGAGCTGTTTTTT.

The rearrangement links TRBV4-1 to TRBJ2-3; a possible D gene is TRBD2 (5 bases). This CDR3 region has 15 residues. Trimming pared 1 base from V and 3 bases from J, leaving 11 bases between. Germline values: CDR1 MGHRA, CDR2 YSYEKL. The chain's CDR3 is CASSQVLVSTDTQYF. The CDR3 DNA sequence: TGCGCCAGCAGCCAAGTACTAGTTTCAACAGATACGCAGTATTTT.

This chain uses TRBV11-3 with TRBJ2-3; TRBD2 matches 8 bases. This CDR3 comprises 16 residues. Trimming took 3 bases from V and 3 from J; bases not matched to a gene: 8. The V gene's germline CDR1 is SGHNT and CDR2 YENEEA. The CDR3 DNA sequence: TGTGCCAGCAGCTTCCGCAGCGGGGGACCGACAGATACGCAGTATTTT. It yields the protein CASSFRSGGPTDTQYF.

V usage is TRBV6-5 and J usage is TRBJ2-7; possible D gene TRBD2, 5 bases. V was pared by 8 bases and J by 2 bases, with 13 bases between. The CDR3 has 13 amino acids. Germline CDR1 MNHEY, CDR2 SVGAGI. CDR3 sequence (DNA): TGTGCCAGCCAGGCGGGCCCCGCCTACGAGCAGTACTTC. This codes for CASQAGPAYEQYF.

This clone has more than one count but fewer than ten. The chain joins TRBV12-1 to TRBJ1-6; no check of the table's D call, TRBD1, against the DNA was made. TRBV12-1 is an annotated pseudogene. The length of the CDR3 is 14 residues. In DNA form, the CDR3 reads TGTGCCAGCAGCTTCGGACAGGGGGATTCACCCCTCCACTTT. Residues: CASSFGQGDSPLHF.

This clone has a handful of counts. The chain has TRBV15 and TRBJ1-5, with D perhaps matching TRBD1 (6 bases). Trimming removed 8 bases at V and 1 base at J, with 15 bases between. This CDR3 is built from 15 residues. CDR1 is LNHNV, CDR2 YYDKDF, per germline (reference sequence). The DNA of the CDR3 is TGTGCCACCGACACCGGGACACCGAGCAATCAGCCCCAGCATTTT. Its protein is CATDTGTPSNQPQHF.

A note on this clone: One end of the junction is discordant with germline, which a read error may explain. The rearrangement joins TRBV7-7 to TRBJ2-2, with a tentative D call TRBD1 (5 bases). Germline CDR1 and CDR2: SSHAT and FNYEAQ (reference sequence). The CDR3 sequence is 16 residues long. This CDR3 reads CASSAGHHANTGELFF. DNA of the CDR3: TGTGCTAGCAGCGCAGGACACCACGCGAACACCGGGGAGCTGTTTTTT.

This clone was detected only a few times. The V gene is TRBV30, the J gene TRBJ2-1; the D gene is possibly TRBD2 (6 bases). Between the trimmed V and J ends, which lost 0 bases and 7 bases, there was a span of 19 bases. CDR1 is GTSNPN, CDR2 SVGIG, per germline (reference sequence). The CDR3 totals 16 residues. CDR3 sequence: CAWSVTPPTRSNEQFF. As DNA, the CDR3 is TGTGCCTGGAGTGTAACCCCTCCGACTAGGTCGAATGAGCAGTTCTTC. Based on the CDR3 plus reference TRBV30 and TRBJ2-1, the full variable domain is SQTIHQWPATLVQPVGSPLSLECTVEGTSNPNLYWYRQAAGRGLQLLFYSVGIGQISSEVPQNLSASRPQDRQFILSSKKLLLSDSGFYLCAWSVTPPTRSNEQFFGPGTRLTVL.

V and J are TRBV13 and TRBJ2-7; no reliable D call. CDR1 and CDR2 from the germline V gene are PRHDT and FYEKMQ (reference sequence). The CDR3 consists of 13 residues. Trimming pared 5 bases from V and 4 bases from J, leaving 12 bases between. The CDR3 protein is CASSPSNKYEQYF. CDR3 nucleotide sequence: TGTGCCAGCAGCCCCAGTAATAAGTACGAGCAGTACTTC.

J is TRBJ2-7 and V is TRBV27, with TRBD1 matching 11 bases. The CDR3 contains 17 residues. The V gene end was trimmed by 1 base and the J gene end by 4 bases; junction bases not matched to a gene: 9. Germline V gene lookup returns CDR1 MNHEY and CDR2 SMNVEV (reference sequence). This CDR3 is CASSLFGQGAMVYEQYF. CDR3 DNA: TGTGCCAGCAGTTTATTCGGACAGGGGGCGATGGTTTACGAGCAGTACTTC.